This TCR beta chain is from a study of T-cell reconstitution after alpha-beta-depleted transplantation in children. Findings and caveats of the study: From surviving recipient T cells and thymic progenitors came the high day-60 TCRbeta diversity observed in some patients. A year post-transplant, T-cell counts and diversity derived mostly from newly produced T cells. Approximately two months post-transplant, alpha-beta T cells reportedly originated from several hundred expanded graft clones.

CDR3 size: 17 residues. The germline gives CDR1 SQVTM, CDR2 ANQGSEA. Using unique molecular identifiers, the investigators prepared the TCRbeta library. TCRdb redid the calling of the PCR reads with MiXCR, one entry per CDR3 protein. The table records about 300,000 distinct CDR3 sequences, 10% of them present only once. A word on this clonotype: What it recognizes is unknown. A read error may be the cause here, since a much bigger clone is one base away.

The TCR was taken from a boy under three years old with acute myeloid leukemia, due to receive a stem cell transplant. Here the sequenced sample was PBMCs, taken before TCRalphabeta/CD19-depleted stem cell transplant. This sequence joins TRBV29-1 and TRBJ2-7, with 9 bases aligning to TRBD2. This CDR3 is CSVVGGPGSGRLYERYF. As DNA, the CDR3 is TGCAGCGTTGTCGGGGGCCCGGGTAGCGGGAGACTCTACGAGCGGTACTTC.